This is a list of T cell receptor beta chains from one sample in a study of blood T cell repertoires in COVID-19. Data came from immunoSEQ multiplex PCR; TCRdb stores just in-frame clones and leaves some out. The table includes under 300,000 clones, approximately 88% detected once. The sequencing sample was made of PBMCs or T cells enriched from blood (not recorded which). Receptor source: a woman aged 25-40 years who had recovered from COVID-19. Each CDR3 is given with its conserved first and last residue. The D gene is left open where the match is weak. Clone size, where shown, is once, few, many, or a class for clones that have expanded.

D: NA
V: TRBV28
size: NA
J: TRBJ2-6
CDR3: CASSPVQGFGGANVLTF
DNA: TGTGCCAGCAGTCCAGTACAGGGCTTCGGTGGGGCCAACGTCCTGACTTTC

D: TRBD2
V: TRBV15
size: NA
J: TRBJ2-3
CDR3: CATSGLAGGPGDTQYF
DNA: TGTGCCACCAGTGGGCTAGCGGGAGGGCCAGGGGATACGCAGTATTTT

D: TRBD1
V: TRBV10-3
size: NA
J: TRBJ2-7
CDR3: CAIGTGSSYEQYF
DNA: TGTGCAATAGGGACAGGGAGCTCCTACGAGCAGTACTTC

D: NA
V: TRBV7-9
size: NA
J: TRBJ2-3
CDR3: CASSRTDTQYF
DNA: TGTGCCAGCAGCCGGACAGATACGCAGTATTTT

D: TRBD1
V: TRBV4-3
size: few
J: TRBJ1-2
CDR3: CASSQEKGADYGYTF
DNA: TGCGCCAGCAGCCAAGAGAAGGGGGCGGACTATGGCTACACCTTC

D: TRBD1
V: TRBV11-3
size: NA
J: TRBJ2-5
CDR3: CASSLGFDRDQETQYF
DNA: TGTGCCAGCAGCTTAGGGTTCGACAGGGACCAAGAGACCCAGTACTTC

D: NA
V: TRBV3-1/TRBV3-2
size: NA
J: TRBJ2-7
CDR3: CASSQDPGAAWEQYF
DNA: TGTGCCAGCAGCCAAGATCCCGGTGCGGCCTGGGAGCAGTACTTC

D: NA
V: TRBV19
size: NA
J: TRBJ1-6
CDR3: CASRTQGRPLNSPLHF
DNA: TGTGCCAGTCGTACACAGGGCCGCCCGCTGAATTCACCCCTCCACTTT

D: TRBD1
V: TRBV19
size: NA
J: TRBJ2-7
CDR3: CASEQGTEQYF
DNA: TGTGCCAGTGAACAGGGGACCGAGCAGTACTTC

D: NA
V: TRBV3-1/TRBV3-2
size: NA
J: TRBJ2-2
CDR3: CASSQVLVGTGELFF
DNA: TGTGCCAGCAGCCAAGTACTAGTGGGCACCGGGGAGCTGTTTTTT

D: TRBD1
V: TRBV18
size: NA
J: TRBJ2-7
CDR3: CASSPGQASSYEQYF
DNA: TGTGCCAGCTCACCAGGACAGGCTAGCTCCTACGAGCAGTACTTC

D: NA
V: TRBV5-1
size: once
J: TRBJ2-3
CDR3: CASSSPPSAGRSTDTQYF
DNA: TGCGCCAGCAGCTCCCCCCCCTCGGCCGGGAGAAGCACAGATACGCAGTATTTT

D: NA
V: TRBV11-2
size: few
J: TRBJ1-5
CDR3: CASSLDSGLNQPQHF
DNA: TGTGCCAGCAGCTTAGATTCAGGTCTCAATCAGCCCCAGCATTTT

D: TRBD2
V: TRBV28
size: NA
J: TRBJ2-7
CDR3: CASSSPLGQRLAGVYEQYF
DNA: TGTGCCAGCAGTTCTCCCTTGGGACAGAGGCTAGCGGGAGTCTACGAGCAGTACTTC

D: NA
V: TRBV30
size: NA
J: TRBJ1-3
CDR3: CAWSVLGSSGNTIYF
DNA: TGTGCCTGGAGTGTACTGGGGAGCTCTGGAAACACCATATATTTT

D: TRBD1
V: TRBV19
size: NA
J: TRBJ2-2
CDR3: CASSIQGVDTGELFF
DNA: TGTGCCAGTAGTATACAGGGGGTTGACACCGGGGAGCTGTTTTTT

D: NA
V: TRBV27
size: NA
J: TRBJ2-1
CDR3: CASSFSVDNEQFF
DNA: TGTGCCAGCAGTTTCTCGGTAGACAATGAGCAGTTCTTC

D: TRBD1
V: TRBV15
size: NA
J: TRBJ1-1
CDR3: CATSRPQGGMNTEAFF
DNA: TGTGCCACCAGCAGACCCCAGGGGGGAATGAACACTGAAGCTTTCTTT

D: TRBD1
V: TRBV6-2/TRBV6-3
size: NA
J: TRBJ1-2
CDR3: CASSSRDRWIYGYTF
DNA: TGTGCCAGCAGTTCCCGGGACAGGTGGATTTATGGCTACACCTTC

D: NA
V: TRBV28
size: NA
J: TRBJ1-4
CDR3: CASKGGGSAEKLFF
DNA: TGTGCCAGCAAAGGTGGGGGGTCGGCTGAAAAACTGTTTTTT

D: NA
V: TRBV7-9
size: NA
J: TRBJ1-1
CDR3: CASSLGTEEGSF
DNA: TGTGCCAGCAGCTTAGGGACAGAAGAAGGGTCCTTT

D: TRBD2
V: TRBV11-3
size: NA
J: TRBJ2-3
CDR3: CASSPGEGGAVTDTQYF
DNA: TGTGCCAGCAGCCCTGGGGAGGGCGGAGCCGTAACAGATACGCAGTATTTT

D: NA
V: TRBV20-1
size: NA
J: TRBJ2-7
CDR3: CSARERSEQYF
DNA: TGCAGTGCTAGGGAGCGGTCCGAGCAGTACTTC

D: NA
V: TRBV7-9
size: NA
J: TRBJ1-1
CDR3: CASSLLMGRNGTEAFF
DNA: TGTGCCAGCAGCCTGCTCATGGGGCGGAACGGCACTGAAGCTTTCTTT

D: TRBD2
V: TRBV30
size: NA
J: TRBJ2-1
CDR3: CAWTWGRALNEQFF
DNA: TGTGCCTGGACTTGGGGGAGGGCCCTCAATGAGCAGTTCTTC

D: NA
V: TRBV2
size: NA
J: TRBJ2-7
CDR3: CASSETPGNNYEQYF
DNA: TGTGCCAGCAGTGAAACCCCTGGCAATAACTACGAGCAGTACTTC

D: TRBD1
V: TRBV19
size: NA
J: TRBJ1-1
CDR3: CASSNIGGGPEAFF
DNA: TGTGCCAGTAGTAATATAGGGGGCGGCCCTGAAGCTTTCTTT

D: NA
V: TRBV28
size: once
J: TRBJ1-2
CDR3: CASSQTGTVSGGYTF
DNA: TGTGCCAGCAGCCAGACCGGGACTGTCTCGGGTGGCTACACCTTC

D: NA
V: TRBV28
size: NA
J: TRBJ1-2
CDR3: CASSAGRGLRYDYTF
DNA: TGTGCCAGCAGCGCCGGGAGGGGACTACGCTATGACTACACCTTC

D: TRBD1
V: TRBV2
size: NA
J: TRBJ1-2
CDR3: CASRGQFSNYGYTF
DNA: TGTGCCAGCAGGGGACAGTTTTCTAACTATGGCTACACCTTC

D: TRBD1
V: TRBV7-8
size: NA
J: TRBJ1-4
CDR3: CASSSSRDRRDGEKLFF
DNA: TGTGCCAGCAGCTCTTCCCGGGACAGGCGAGATGGAGAAAAACTGTTTTTT

D: NA
V: TRBV12-5
size: few
J: TRBJ2-1
CDR3: CASGLVKAGGAGFYNEQFF
DNA: TGTGCTAGTGGTTTGGTCAAAGCCGGCGGGGCAGGCTTTTACAATGAGCAGTTCTTC

D: TRBD2
V: TRBV5-4
size: NA
J: TRBJ2-1
CDR3: CASSPSTSGKVF
DNA: TGTGCCAGCAGCCCATCGACTAGCGGGAAGGTCTTC

D: NA
V: TRBV3-1/TRBV3-2
size: NA
J: TRBJ1-1
CDR3: CASSQGGVAFF
DNA: TGTGCCAGCAGCCAAGGGGGGGTAGCTTTCTTT

D: TRBD1
V: TRBV14
size: NA
J: TRBJ1-2
CDR3: CASSQSYRGTNYGYTF
DNA: TGTGCCAGCAGCCAAAGTTACAGGGGGACGAACTATGGCTACACCTTC

D: TRBD1
V: TRBV5-4
size: NA
J: TRBJ1-3
CDR3: CASSYDRGSGNTIYF
DNA: TGTGCCAGCAGCTACGACAGGGGTTCTGGAAACACCATATATTTT

D: TRBD1
V: TRBV2
size: NA
J: TRBJ1-2
CDR3: CATYRGLEGYTF
DNA: TGTGCCACCTACAGGGGGCTAGAGGGCTACACCTTC

D: NA
V: TRBV16
size: NA
J: TRBJ1-2
CDR3: CASSQVSDKYGYTF
DNA: TGTGCCAGCAGCCAAGTGTCGGACAAGTATGGCTACACCTTC

D: NA
V: TRBV14
size: NA
J: TRBJ2-1
CDR3: CASSQERGSYNEQFF
DNA: TGTGCCAGCAGCCAAGAAAGGGGCTCCTACAATGAGCAGTTCTTC

D: NA
V: TRBV7-3
size: NA
J: TRBJ2-1
CDR3: CASSPTGNSYNEQFF
DNA: TGTGCCAGCAGCCCAACAGGGAACTCCTACAATGAGCAGTTCTTC

D: TRBD2
V: TRBV5-1
size: few
J: TRBJ2-2
CDR3: CASSHGLAGGPNTGELFF
DNA: TGCGCCAGCAGCCACGGACTAGCGGGGGGCCCTAACACCGGGGAGCTGTTTTTT

D: NA
V: TRBV5-1
size: NA
J: TRBJ2-5
CDR3: CASSLLLYQETQYF
DNA: TGCGCCAGCAGCTTACTCTTGTACCAAGAGACCCAGTACTTC

D: TRBD1
V: TRBV19
size: NA
J: TRBJ1-6
CDR3: CASSSRDRVNSPLHF
DNA: TGTGCCAGTAGTTCCCGGGACAGGGTTAATTCACCCCTCCACTTT

D: NA
V: TRBV6-5
size: few
J: TRBJ1-2
CDR3: CASSRTANYGYTF
DNA: TGTGCCAGCAGTCGGACAGCTAACTATGGCTACACCTTC

D: TRBD1
V: TRBV19
size: once
J: TRBJ1-1
CDR3: CASSIGTGRTEAFF
DNA: TGTGCCAGTAGTATAGGGACAGGGCGGACTGAAGCTTTCTTT

D: TRBD1
V: TRBV6-5
size: NA
J: TRBJ2-7
CDR3: CASSLGTVFEQYF
DNA: TGTGCCAGCAGTTTAGGGACAGTCTTTGAGCAGTACTTC

D: TRBD2
V: TRBV5-5
size: NA
J: TRBJ2-7
CDR3: CASSWGLAESGHEQYF
DNA: TGTGCCAGCAGCTGGGGACTAGCGGAGAGCGGGCACGAGCAGTACTTC

D: TRBD1
V: TRBV6-5
size: NA
J: TRBJ1-6
CDR3: CASSSWTGTSDSPLHF
DNA: TGTGCCAGCAGTTCCTGGACAGGCACAAGTGATTCACCCCTCCACTTT

D: NA
V: TRBV6-1
size: NA
J: TRBJ1-4
CDR3: CATHIQDKGEKLFF
DNA: TGTGCCACCCATATCCAGGACAAAGGAGAAAAACTGTTTTTT

D: TRBD2
V: TRBV5-1
size: NA
J: TRBJ2-3
CDR3: CASSLGTSGQTDTQYF
DNA: TGCGCCAGCAGCCTCGGGACTAGCGGACAAACAGATACGCAGTATTTT

D: NA
V: TRBV28
size: NA
J: TRBJ2-7
CDR3: CASSFPGIEQYF
DNA: TGTGCCAGCAGTTTTCCAGGGATCGAGCAGTACTTC

D: NA
V: TRBV27
size: NA
J: TRBJ2-3
CDR3: CASSLSRDTQYF
DNA: TGTGCCAGCAGTTTATCCCGGGATACGCAGTATTTT

D: NA
V: TRBV5-1
size: NA
J: TRBJ2-1
CDR3: CASSPSSDNEQFF
DNA: TGCGCCAGCAGCCCCTCTAGCGACAATGAGCAGTTCTTC

D: NA
V: TRBV7-3
size: NA
J: TRBJ1-2
CDR3: CASSPGEGYGYTF
DNA: TGTGCCAGCAGCCCGGGGGAGGGCTATGGCTACACCTTC

D: NA
V: TRBV4-3
size: NA
J: TRBJ2-7
CDR3: CASSQSTGGGAASYEQYF
DNA: TGCGCCAGCAGCCAAAGCACCGGAGGGGGGGCCGCATCCTACGAGCAGTACTTC

D: TRBD2
V: TRBV5-1
size: NA
J: TRBJ2-5
CDR3: CASSAGTSGRLETQYF
DNA: TGCGCCAGCAGCGCAGGGACTAGCGGGAGGTTGGAGACCCAGTACTTC

D: NA
V: TRBV6-5
size: NA
J: TRBJ1-2
CDR3: CASSYPAGDGYTF
DNA: TGTGCCAGCAGTTACCCAGCAGGGGATGGCTACACCTTC

D: TRBD1
V: TRBV7-6
size: once
J: TRBJ1-2
CDR3: CASSLTSIRQGEDGYTF
DNA: TGTGCCAGCAGCTTAACCTCGATCAGACAGGGGGAGGATGGCTACACCTTC

D: NA
V: TRBV9
size: NA
J: TRBJ2-6
CDR3: CASSVGALGANVLTF
DNA: TGTGCCAGCAGCGTAGGGGCATTGGGGGCCAACGTCCTGACTTTC